The 18 T cell receptor beta chains presented below share a single source sample, sequenced in a study of blood T cells in healthy people across ages. The second PCR ran roughly 7 to 12 cycles with a sample-barcoded 5' primer and J-beta primers. TCRdb independently ran MiXCR on the 5' RACE reads; one entry per CDR3 protein. The sample includes roughly 800,000 distinct CDR3 sequences, roughly 64% of them seen just once. The specimen was blood. These receptors all come from a young man in good health.

The chain is built from TRBV20-1 and TRBJ2-3; D possibly matches TRBD1 or TRBD2 (6 bases each). With 7 bases removed from V and 1 base from J, the gap between germline ends came to 12 bases. Germline-derived CDR1 and CDR2 are DFQATT and SNEGSKA (reference sequence). The CDR3 has 13 amino acids. CDR3 in amino acids: CSGFGGRTDTQYF. The CDR3 DNA is TGCAGTGGTTTTGGGGGGCGCACAGATACGCAGTATTTT.

This clonotype appeared once. The CDR3 DNA sequence: TGTGCCAGCAGTGCCCCGGGGGGATTCTATGGCTACACCTTC. This gives the protein CASSAPGGFYGYTF. This chain joins TRBV6-1 and TRBJ1-2; TRBD1 is a possible D gene (5 bases). The V gene's germline CDR1 is MNHNS and CDR2 SASEGT. V was shortened by 4 bases and J by 4 bases, with 13 bases between the two germline ends. The CDR3 is made up of 14 amino acids.

This clonotype was recorded a few times. The chain has TRBV20-1 and TRBJ2-1; 9 bases map to TRBD2. The CDR3 runs to 16 residues. Losses at the gene ends were 0 bases for V and 5 bases for J; bases not matched to a gene: 8. Germline V gene data show CDR1 as DFQATT and CDR2 as SNEGSKA (reference sequence). The CDR3 loop is CSAREFGTSPDNEQFF. CDR3 sequence (DNA): TGCAGTGCTAGAGAATTTGGGACTAGCCCAGACAATGAGCAGTTCTTC.

This chain connects TRBV20-1 to TRBJ2-3; D is unresolved. The CDR3 consists of 15 residues. Germline loops: CDR1 DFQATT, CDR2 SNEGSKA (reference sequence). Trimming stripped 0 bases from V and 0 bases from J, with 10 bases between. The chain's CDR3 is CSARDFGPSTDTQYF. DNA for the CDR3: TGCAGTGCTAGAGATTTCGGACCTAGCACAGATACGCAGTATTTT.

This rearrangement joins TRBV20-1 to TRBJ2-7, with a possible D match to TRBD2 (6 bases). Trimming pared 4 bases from V and 8 bases from J, leaving 21 bases between. Looked up from germline, CDR1 is DFQATT and CDR2 is SNEGSKA (reference sequence). The length of the CDR3 is 14 residues. The CDR3 DNA reads as TGCAGTGCTATTTCCGGGACTGGTCCTACGAAGCAGTACTTC. Encoded protein: CSAISGTGPTKQYF.

The chain is built from TRBV7-6 and TRBJ2-5; possibly TRBD1 or TRBD2 for D (5 bases each). The V and J ends lost 6 bases and 9 bases respectively, with 14 bases between them. The CDR3 consists of 12 residues. Germline CDR1 and CDR2: SGHVS and FNYEAQ. Here the CDR3 reads CASRREGTAQYF. CDR3 bases: TGTGCCAGCAGACGCGAAGGGACGGCCCAGTACTTC.

The rearrangement uses TRBV29-1 and TRBJ2-4, with D hard to call. This CDR3 region has 11 residues. CDR1 SQVTM and CDR2 ANQGSEA come from the germline V gene. Trimming shortened V by 4 bases and J by 13 bases, and 14 bases separated the two germline ends. CDR3 nucleotide sequence: TGCAGCGTTGTTCGGTCGACTGAGCAGTACTTC. Residues: CSVVRSTEQYF.

The chain joins TRBV27 to TRBJ2-5, with D tentatively TRBD2 (5 bases). The J call is uncertain, as TRBJ2-7 better fits the DNA end. Germline CDR1 reads MNHEY; CDR2 reads SMNVEV (reference sequence). This CDR3 contains 12 residues. The DNA for the CDR3 is TGTGCCAGCAGGGGGAGTGTTGGCGAGCAGTACTTC. This encodes CASRGSVGEQYF.

V gene TRBV7-8 combines with J gene TRBJ2-5; 7 bases map to TRBD2. The CDR3 spans 15 residues. The junction had 17 bases not matched to a gene; V was cut back by 5 bases and J by 11 bases. Germline CDR1 is SGHVS and CDR2 is FQNEAQ. The CDR3 loop is CASSIRAGRLGEQYF. The CDR3 DNA is TGTGCCAGCAGCATCCGAGCGGGGCGCCTGGGGGAGCAGTACTTC.

Ten or more counts support this clonotype. This chain connects TRBV29-1 to TRBJ2-1; no reliable D call. The germline gives CDR1 SQVTM, CDR2 ANQGSEA. Trimming stripped 8 bases from V and 5 bases from J, with 10 bases between. The CDR3 consists of 11 residues. Written as DNA, the CDR3 is TGCAGCCTTGGGGATAACAATGAGCAGTTCTTC. Its translation is CSLGDNNEQFF.

The chain is built from TRBV7-8 and TRBJ2-3; the match to TRBD2 covers 8 bases. The CDR3 has 15 amino acids. The junction had 3 bases not matched to a gene; V was cut back by 1 base and J by 3 bases. Germline lookup yields CDR1 SGHVS and CDR2 FQNEAQ. CDR3 sequence: CASSLDGGGTDTQYF. DNA for the CDR3: TGTGCCAGCAGCTTAGACGGGGGGGGTACAGATACGCAGTATTTT. The full variable domain, completed using reference TRBV7-8 and TRBJ2-3, is GAGVSQSPRYKVAKRGQDVALRCDPISGHVSLFWYQQALGQGPEFLTYFQNEAQLDKSGLPSDRFFAERPEGSVSTLKIQRTQQEDSAVYLCASSLDGGGTDTQYFGPGTRLTVL.

Of note for this clonotype: At one boundary the junction diverges from the germline segment, which might be a read error. The V gene is TRBV5-5, the J gene TRBJ2-4, with D perhaps TRBD2 (6 bases). This CDR3 is built from 15 residues. Germline CDR1 and CDR2: SGHKS and YYEKEE (reference sequence). The CDR3 reads CASSGGILAKNTQYF. The CDR3 nucleotides read TGTGCCAGCAGCGGGGGGATCTTAGCCAAAAACACTCAGTACTTC.

About this clonotype itself: Since a much larger clone is just one base distant, this may be a read error. This chain uses TRBV25-1 with TRBJ2-7, with 8 bases that match TRBD2. CDR1 MGHDK and CDR2 SYGVNS come from the germline V gene. The CDR3 loop spans 13 amino acids. The CDR3 DNA sequence: TGTGCCGGCAGTAGCGGGACAACCTACGAGCAGTACTTC. This translates into CAGSSGTTYEQYF.

The chain recombines TRBV20-1 with TRBJ2-5; D unresolved. CDR3 length: 14 amino acids. CDR1 DFQATT and CDR2 SNEGSKA come from the germline V gene (reference sequence). Trimming shortened V by 3 bases and J by 2 bases, and 13 bases separated the two germline ends. The CDR3 DNA sequence: TGCAGTGCTAGGATGTTTACTATTCAAGAGACCCAGTACTTC. Amino acids: CSARMFTIQETQYF.

The CDR3 is CASSLAGPTGETQYF. As DNA, the CDR3 is TGCGCCAGCAGCTTGGCCGGGCCGACGGGAGAGACCCAGTACTTC. The chain uses TRBV5-1 and TRBJ2-5; D is ambiguous. Trimming removed 0 bases from V and 4 bases from J, with 13 bases in between. The CDR3 contains 15 residues. In germline, CDR1 is SGHRS, CDR2 YFSETQ.

The rearrangement joins TRBV27 to TRBJ1-1, with 8 nucleotides matching TRBD1. Germline values: CDR1 MNHEY, CDR2 SMNVEV (reference sequence). CDR3 length equals 12 residues. V shed 3 bases and J 9 bases; nucleotides not matched to a gene: 3. Here the CDR3 reads CASSFRQGQAFF. CDR3 nucleotides: TGTGCCAGCAGTTTTAGACAGGGGCAAGCTTTCTTT.

CDR3 DNA: TGCAGCGTCGGGACTAGCGGGGGGCCGGATACGCAGTATTTT. This gives the protein CSVGTSGGPDTQYF. V is TRBV29-1 and J is TRBJ2-3, with 15 bases that match TRBD2. The ends lost 6 bases at V and 6 bases at J; junction bases unmatched: 4. Germline CDR1 is SQVTM and CDR2 is ANQGSEA. The CDR3 has 14 amino acids.

The CDR3, as DNA: TGTGCCAGCAGCTTAGCTGACAGGAACCCCTACAATGAGCAGTTCTTC. This translates into CASSLADRNPYNEQFF. This chain uses TRBV7-2 with TRBJ2-1; tentatively, D is TRBD1 (6 bases). CDR3 length: 16 residues. The germline CDR1 and CDR2 sequences are SGHTA and FQGNSA. Deletions cut 0 bases from V and 2 bases from J, with 11 bases between.